The rows below give T cell receptor beta chains drawn from one sample of a study of blood T cell repertoires in COVID-19. This table comes from immunoSEQ multiplex PCR, and its TCRdb copy is limited to in-frame clones, with some not included. The sample shows about 250,000 clones, over 75% of them seen only once. Material for sequencing was PBMCs or T cells enriched from blood (not recorded which). The receptors shown here come from a man aged 40-49 years who had recovered from COVID-19. Both conserved end residues are part of each CDR3. The D gene is left open where the match is weak. Expanded clones get a size class; other rows say once, few or many, or leave the size out.

. . TRBJ1-5 TRBV30 CAWRTGGNQPQHF TGTGCCTGGAGGACCGGAGGGAATCAGCCCCAGCATTTT
TRBD2 . TRBJ2-5 TRBV5-4 CASSRLSSGSETQYF TGTGCCAGCAGCCGACTCAGCAGCGGGAGTGAGACCCAGTACTTC
. . TRBJ2-7 TRBV21-1 CASSKDRTYEQYF TGTGCCAGCAGCAAAGACAGGACCTACGAGCAGTACTTC
. . TRBJ2-1 TRBV4-3 CASSQDAGPYNEQFF TGCGCCAGCAGCCAAGATGCGGGGCCATACAATGAGCAGTTCTTC
. . TRBJ2-4 TRBV13 CASSALGLAKNIQYF TGTGCCAGCAGCGCATTAGGACTTGCCAAAAACATTCAGTACTTC
TRBD1 . TRBJ1-1 TRBV30 CAWTGGFTEAFF TGTGCCTGGACAGGGGGCTTCACTGAAGCTTTCTTT
TRBD1 few TRBJ1-3 TRBV19 CASKGQGGGNTIYF TGTGCCAGTAAGGGACAGGGTGGAGGAAACACCATATATTTT
. . TRBJ1-1 TRBV3-1/TRBV3-2 CASSQASSMNTEAFF TGTGCCAGCAGCCAAGCTAGTTCCATGAACACTGAAGCTTTCTTT
. . TRBJ1-1 TRBV29-1 CSVRQALNTEAFF TGCAGTGTTCGACAGGCGCTGAACACTGAAGCTTTCTTT
TRBD1 . TRBJ1-1 TRBV6-5 CASSYSRGRITEAFF TGTGCCAGCAGTTACTCGAGGGGGCGGATCACTGAAGCTTTCTTT
. few TRBJ1-1 TRBV27 CASSWDWGETEAFF TGTGCCAGCAGTTGGGACTGGGGTGAGACTGAAGCTTTCTTT
. . TRBJ1-1 TRBV21-1 CASIRDIYMNTEAFF TGTGCCAGCATCCGGGACATATACATGAACACTGAAGCTTTCTTT
. . TRBJ2-3 TRBV5-1 CASSLDGASTDTQYF TGCGCCAGCAGCTTGGATGGGGCTAGCACAGATACGCAGTATTTT
. . TRBJ2-7 TRBV20-1 CSAGAMYEQYF TGCAGTGCTGGGGCGATGTACGAGCAGTACTTC
. . TRBJ2-7 TRBV6-6 CASSPSISAVLSYEQYF TGTGCCAGCAGTCCCTCTATTTCTGCGGTGCTGTCCTACGAGCAGTACTTC
TRBD1 . TRBJ2-7 TRBV10-3 CAISGAAGQGVQNYEQYF TGTGCCATCAGTGGGGCTGCCGGACAGGGGGTGCAAAACTACGAGCAGTACTTC
. . TRBJ1-2 TRBV5-6 CASSPGQAYGYTF TGTGCCAGCAGCCCCGGACAAGCCTATGGCTACACCTTC
TRBD2 . TRBJ2-5 TRBV2 CASSEGTSGIQETQYF TGTGCCAGCAGTGAAGGGACTAGCGGGATCCAAGAGACCCAGTACTTC
. . TRBJ1-1 TRBV27 CASSPQGERTEAFF TGTGCCAGCAGTCCACAGGGAGAGCGCACTGAAGCTTTCTTT
TRBD2 . TRBJ2-7 TRBV19 CASSIGPSGSYEQYF TGTGCCAGTAGTATAGGTCCTAGCGGTTCCTACGAGCAGTACTTC
TRBD1 . TRBJ1-1 TRBV27 CASSLRPPGGDGAFF TGTGCCAGCAGTTTAAGGCCCCCAGGGGGCGACGGAGCTTTCTTT
. . TRBJ1-6 TRBV6-5 CASSPQGIDSPLHF TGTGCCAGCAGTCCTCAGGGGATAGATTCACCCCTCCACTTT
. . TRBJ1-3 TRBV9 CASSVGGLSGNTIYF TGTGCCAGCAGCGTCGGGGGGCTATCTGGAAACACCATATATTTT
. few TRBJ1-5 TRBV29-1 CSVMVLEDQPQHF TGCAGCGTTATGGTCCTGGAGGATCAGCCCCAGCATTTT
TRBD1 . TRBJ1-2 TRBV5-1 CASSSTGVGYGYTF TGCGCCAGCAGCTCAACAGGGGTAGGCTATGGCTACACCTTC
. . TRBJ2-2 TRBV18 CASSLAFGAGELFF .
. once TRBJ2-1 TRBV9 CASSVGHPSYNEQFF TGTGCCAGCAGCGTAGGACACCCCTCCTACAATGAGCAGTTCTTC
. . TRBJ2-3 TRBV7-2 CASNRAAADTQYF TGTGCCAGCAACAGAGCAGCGGCGGATACGCAGTATTTT
TRBD1 once TRBJ2-1 TRBV28 CASSPPGGNLNEQFF TGTGCCAGCAGTCCTCCAGGGGGCAACTTGAATGAGCAGTTCTTC
TRBD1 . TRBJ2-2 TRBV2 CASSESRRQGAGELFF TGTGCCAGCAGTGAATCTCGGCGACAGGGCGCCGGGGAGCTGTTTTTT
. . TRBJ2-7 TRBV11-2 CASSLAGTPYEQYF TGTGCCAGCAGCTTAGCGGGAACCCCCTACGAGCAGTACTTC
. . TRBJ1-5 TRBV14 CASSQDGNQPQHF TGTGCCAGCAGCCAAGACGGCAATCAGCCCCAGCATTTT
. . TRBJ1-6 TRBV4-1 CASSQGTAPLVYNSPLHF TGCGCCAGCAGCCAAGGGACAGCCCCGTTGGTTTATAATTCACCCCTCCACTTT
TRBD2 . TRBJ2-7 TRBV19 CASSFSSGNGDEQYF TGTGCCAGTAGTTTTTCTAGCGGGAATGGTGACGAGCAGTACTTC
TRBD2 once TRBJ2-2 TRBV10-1 CASILAGDTGELFF TGCGCCAGCATCCTAGCGGGGGACACCGGGGAGCTGTTTTTT
. . TRBJ1-6 TRBV5-1 CASSLGQSTHSPLHF TGCGCCAGCAGCCTAGGACAGAGTACCCATTCACCCCTCCACTTT
. . TRBJ2-7 TRBV27 CASSSGHSSYEQYF TGTGCCAGCAGTTCGGGACACAGCTCCTACGAGCAGTACTTC
TRBD1 . TRBJ1-3 TRBV4-1 CASSQAGGSIGNTIYF TGCGCCAGCAGCCAAGCAGGGGGCTCGATCGGCAACACCATATATTTT
TRBD2 . TRBJ2-3 TRBV10-3 CAIKAGSTDTQYF TGTGCCATCAAAGCGGGGAGCACAGATACGCAGTATTTT
TRBD1 few TRBJ2-5 TRBV15 CATSRGRHRGDETQYF TGTGCCACCAGCAGAGGCCGTCACAGGGGCGACGAGACCCAGTACTTC
TRBD1 . TRBJ1-4 TRBV30 CAWSPGSEWGQGAREKLFF TGTGCCTGGAGCCCGGGATCCGAATGGGGACAGGGGGCTCGTGAAAAACTGTTTTTT
TRBD1 few TRBJ2-7 TRBV5-1 CASSTGTGGVEQYF TGCGCCAGCAGTACCGGGACAGGGGGAGTCGAGCAGTACTTC
. few TRBJ1-2 TRBV5-6 CASSQLTEYYGYTF TGTGCCAGCAGCCAATTGACAGAATACTATGGCTACACCTTC
TRBD1 . TRBJ1-2 TRBV18 CASSPSDSGTGINGYTF TGTGCCAGCTCACCTTCAGATTCCGGGACAGGGATAAATGGCTACACCTTC
TRBD1 many TRBJ1-4 TRBV5-1 CASSSGTADEKLFF TGCGCCAGCAGTTCCGGGACAGCGGATGAAAAACTGTTTTTT
. . TRBJ2-4 TRBV27 CASSLGPVAKNIQYF TGTGCCAGCAGTTTGGGGCCTGTAGCCAAAAACATTCAGTACTTC
TRBD2 . TRBJ2-5 TRBV4-3 CASSQDRSGGAGTQYF TGCGCCAGCAGCCAAGATCGGAGCGGGGGGGCCGGGACCCAGTACTTC
. few TRBJ2-4 TRBV12-2 CASRLAQWVEDIQYF TGTGCAAGTCGCTTAGCGCAGTGGGTCGAGGACATTCAGTACTTC
TRBD1 . TRBJ1-1 TRBV2 CASSGQGRKPLEAFF TGTGCCAGCAGTGGACAGGGGCGCAAACCCCTTGAAGCTTTCTTT
TRBD1 . TRBJ1-4 TRBV4-2 CASSQADRGREKLFF TGTGCCAGCAGCCAAGCGGACAGGGGTCGTGAAAAACTGTTTTTT
. . TRBJ1-1 TRBV7-9 CASTPTRTTEAFF TGTGCCAGCACCCCGACACGGACAACTGAAGCTTTCTTT
TRBD1 . TRBJ1-1 TRBV28 CASSAAWGQGNTEAFF TGTGCCAGCAGTGCCGCTTGGGGACAGGGCAACACTGAAGCTTTCTTT
. . TRBJ1-2 TRBV18 CASSPPDNSYYGYTF TGTGCCAGCTCACCACCCGACAACTCCTACTATGGCTACACCTTC